A selection of T cell receptor beta chains follows, all from one sample in a study of CD8+CD57+ T cells in acquired aplastic anemia. From the reads, TCRdb called clonotypes with MiXCR, one entry per CDR3 protein. The sample has about 20,000 distinct CDR3 sequences, 40% seen once. The specimen sequenced was CD8+CD57+ T cells sorted from PBMCs. These receptor sequences come from a human donor with aplastic anemia. Each CDR3 is given with its conserved first and last residue. A D gene is named only where the DNA matches it firmly. Clone size is given for some rows only: seen once, a few or many times, or a class if the clone is expanded.

TRBJ1-5 many . TRBV4-1 CASSQVLDSNQPQHF TGCGCCAGCAGCCAAGTTCTCGATAGCAATCAGCCCCAGCATTTT
TRBJ2-1 few . TRBV6-4 CASSDEAGTARNEQFF TGTGCCAGCAGTGACGAGGCCGGGACTGCGAGAAATGAGCAGTTCTTC
TRBJ2-1 . TRBD1 TRBV15 CAISRYRSGQGLNEQFF TGTGCCATTAGCAGATACAGGTCGGGACAGGGGTTGAATGAGCAGTTCTTC
TRBJ1-4 . TRBD1 TRBV29-1 CSASGQGGGEKLFF TGCAGCGCGTCGGGACAGGGGGGGGGTGAAAAACTGTTTTTT
TRBJ1-2 few . TRBV19 CASSRGVNYGYTF TGTGCCAGTAGCAGAGGGGTTAACTATGGCTACACCTTC
TRBJ2-2 few . TRBV2 CASKGRGPGELFF TGTGCCAGCAAGGGCAGGGGTCCCGGGGAGCTGTTTTTT
TRBJ2-1 few . TRBV11-2 CASSLVIDNEQFF TGTGCCAGCAGCTTAGTCATAGACAATGAGCAGTTCTTC
TRBJ2-1 . . TRBV20-1 CSARVGGQYSEQFF TGCAGTGCTAGAGTAGGGGGTCAATACAGTGAGCAGTTCTTC
TRBJ2-7 . . TRBV11-2 CASRPGEGLEQYF TGTGCCAGCAGGCCGGGAGAAGGGCTCGAGCAGTACTTC
TRBJ2-5 few . TRBV10-3 CAISESRGIRQETQYF TGTGCCATCAGTGAGTCCCGGGGTATTCGCCAAGAGACCCAGTACTTC
TRBJ2-7 . TRBD1 TRBV29-1 CSVELAGQGHYEQYF TGCAGCGTTGAACTCGCTGGACAGGGGCACTACGAGCAGTACTTC
TRBJ2-7 . . TRBV6-5 CASSPWTRLTYEQYF TGTGCCAGCAGTCCGTGGACGCGCCTAACCTACGAGCAGTACTTC
TRBJ1-5 few . TRBV4-1 CASSPDSPSNQPQHF TGCGCCAGCAGCCCGGACAGTCCTAGCAATCAGCCCCAGCATTTT
TRBJ2-3 . TRBD2 TRBV2 CASSEDSASGGAHTQYF TGTGCCAGCAGTGAAGACTCAGCTAGCGGGGGGGCACATACGCAGTATTTT
TRBJ2-3 . . TRBV5-1 CASGSTGTDTQYF TGCGCCAGCGGTTCAACGGGCACAGATACGCAGTATTTT
TRBJ1-2 . TRBD1 TRBV20-1 CVTGWDRGYGYTF TGCGTTACCGGTTGGGACAGGGGTTATGGCTACACCTTC
TRBJ2-1 . TRBD2 TRBV20-1 CSASPRQAGTRSEQFF TGCAGTGCTAGTCCCCGCCAGGCCGGGACTAGGAGTGAGCAGTTCTTC
TRBJ2-3 many TRBD2 TRBV12-3/TRBV12-4 CASSPGLASSTDTQYF TGTGCCAGCAGTCCCGGACTAGCGTCTAGCACAGATACGCAGTATTTT
TRBJ2-1 . . TRBV4-3 CASSQLAGSQTTAYNEQFF TGCGCCAGCAGCCAATTGGCAGGGAGCCAAACAACGGCATACAATGAGCAGTTCTTC
TRBJ2-3 . . TRBV9 CASSDYADTQYF TGTGCCAGCAGCGACTACGCAGATACGCAGTATTTT
TRBJ2-3 . . TRBV7-8 CASSLVWAGSTDTQYF TGTGCCAGCAGCTTAGTGTGGGCCGGGAGCACAGATACGCAGTATTTT
TRBJ1-2 few . TRBV20-1 CSAPRQANYGYTF TGCAGTGCTCCCAGACAAGCTAACTATGGCTACACCTTC
TRBJ2-1 many . TRBV29-1 CSVASNEQFF TGCAGCGTTGCCTCGAATGAGCAGTTCTTC
TRBJ2-1 . . TRBV24-1 CATSEPGYNEQFF TGTGCCACCAGTGAACCGGGCTACAATGAGCAGTTCTTC
TRBJ2-3 . TRBD1 TRBV5-1 CASSSGTVRSTDTQYF TGCGCCAGCAGCTCGGGGACAGTTAGATCCACAGATACGCAGTATTTT
TRBJ2-1 few TRBD2 TRBV29-1 CSVWLADNNEQFF TGCAGCGTCTGGCTAGCGGATAACAATGAGCAGTTCTTC
TRBJ2-3 few TRBD1 TRBV10-1 CASSPGQRDTQYF TGCGCCAGCAGTCCGGGACAGAGGGATACGCAGTATTTT
TRBJ2-3 . . TRBV20-1 CSARDLVGYSTDTQYF TGCAGTGCTAGAGATTTAGTCGGCTATAGCACAGATACGCAGTATTTT
TRBJ1-1 . TRBD1 TRBV7-9 CASSPKGAQTEAFF TGTGCCAGCAGCCCTAAGGGGGCGCAAACTGAAGCTTTCTTT
TRBJ1-5 many TRBD1 TRBV3-1 CASSPGQGLGYGNQPQHF TGTGCCAGCAGCCCGGGACAGGGTCTAGGTTATGGCAATCAGCCCCAGCATTTT
TRBJ2-7 few . TRBV19 CASSTGAVLDEQYF TGTGCCAGTAGTACCGGAGCAGTTCTTGACGAGCAGTACTTC
TRBJ2-5 . . TRBV2 CASREWGTQETQYF TGTGCCAGCAGGGAATGGGGGACCCAAGAGACCCAGTACTTC
TRBJ2-1 . . TRBV20-1 CSARTVSNEQFF TGCAGTGCTAGAACCGTAAGCAATGAGCAGTTCTTC
TRBJ2-7 . TRBD2 TRBV20-1 CSARGTSGPYEQYF TGCAGTGCTAGAGGGACTAGCGGGCCCTACGAGCAGTACTTC
TRBJ1-4 few TRBD1 TRBV20-1 CSAPDRGQEKLFF TGCAGTGCTCCGGACAGGGGGCAAGAAAAACTGTTTTTT
TRBJ1-1 few . TRBV29-1 CSVESGARTEAFF TGCAGCGTTGAATCGGGGGCCCGGACTGAAGCTTTCTTT
TRBJ2-1 . TRBD1 TRBV7-2 CASSRYRDRVIDEQFF TGTGCCAGCAGTCGTTACCGGGACAGGGTTATCGATGAGCAGTTCTTC
TRBJ2-7 . TRBD2 TRBV20-1 CSASIVAGAYEQYF TGCAGTGCTAGTATAGTAGCGGGGGCCTACGAGCAGTACTTC
TRBJ1-2 many TRBD1 TRBV20-1 CSARGPSGQGLGLGGYTF TGCAGTGCTAGAGGGCCATCGGGACAGGGCTTAGGTTTGGGTGGCTACACCTTC
TRBJ2-2 few TRBD1 TRBV20-1 CSAKYGQGVGLFF TGCAGTGCTAAATACGGACAGGGGGTAGGGCTGTTTTTT
TRBJ2-3 . . TRBV6-1 CASSDSNPGMDTQYF TGTGCCAGCAGTGACTCGAATCCGGGGATGGATACGCAGTATTTT
TRBJ1-6 . . TRBV6-1 CASTLADGNDSPLHF TGTGCCAGCACCCTAGCGGACGGGAACGATTCACCCCTCCACTTT
TRBJ2-2 . TRBD1 TRBV6-1 CASRIRRGLGGELFF TGTGCCAGCAGAATACGCAGGGGGCTAGGCGGGGAGCTGTTTTTT
TRBJ2-5 . . TRBV6-1 CASSPPGRTQYF TGTGCCAGCAGTCCCCCAGGTCGAACCCAGTACTTC
TRBJ2-3 . TRBD2 TRBV24-1 CATSDLWGGGIDTQYF TGTGCCACCAGTGATTTGTGGGGCGGGGGGATAGATACGCAGTATTTT
TRBJ2-1 . TRBD1 TRBV24-1 CATSAGTGLLNEQFF TGTGCCACCAGTGCCGGGACAGGGTTACTGAATGAGCAGTTCTTC
TRBJ2-2 . . TRBV11-2 CASTRTRGTGELFF TGTGCCAGCACACGAACCCGGGGAACCGGGGAGCTGTTTTTT
TRBJ2-5 few . TRBV7-9 CASSLGGQETQYF TGTGCCAGCAGCTTGGGGGGCCAAGAGACCCAGTACTTC
TRBJ2-5 . TRBD1 TRBV20-1 CSAGQGARETQYF TGCAGTGCTGGGCAGGGGGCACGGGAGACCCAGTACTTC
TRBJ2-7 . . TRBV6-6 CASNYKASSYEQYF TGTGCCAGCAATTATAAGGCGAGCTCCTACGAGCAGTACTTC
TRBJ2-3 few TRBD2 TRBV20-1 CSARESKRGDTDTQYF TGCAGTGCTAGAGAATCGAAGCGGGGGGACACAGATACGCAGTATTTT